Reported below is one T cell receptor (beta chain). It lacks a known antigen. Base qualities are not at hand, and no much larger clone is one base apart. TCRbeta CDR3 regions were amplified from genomic DNA by means of the immunoSEQ Assay, a bias-controlled multiplex PCR. Processing in the source paper ran as follows. Nucleated cell counts per sample were estimated from amplification of reference gene primers within the assay. To quantify the absolute abundance of each unique TCRbeta CDR3 rearrangement, sequence reads were collapsed and filtered. For each sample, productive Simpson clonality was calculated by taking the square root of Simpson's diversity index across productive rearrangements. As stored in TCRdb, this immuneACCESS dataset retains in-frame rearrangements with V and J assigned. A fraction of the clones does not appear; measured against another copy, unresolved V genes explain less than half of the discrepancy, and the remainder lacks a known reason. That table supplies the V and J calls and clone size; D and trimming were determined from the DNA. This sample is represented by 250,000 or so clones; 80% to 95% of them were singletons. Approximately 3% of the sample rests with the top ten.

For CDR1 and CDR2, the germline V gene (reference sequence) lists LNHDA and SQIVND. Clipping removes 8 bases from V and 7 bases from J, with 14 as the unmatched junction base count. From cysteine to phenylalanine, the CDR3 is 15 amino acids long. The kept DNA is CDR3 alone, 45 bases in frame from the first base. This record belongs to a study of blood T cell repertoires in COVID-19 (dated by TCRdb to the early 2020s). Notes on the research overall: Samples covering the acute and convalescent phases of COVID-19 were provided by collaborators in the United States, Italy and Spain. The prospective study material was composed of cDNA or gDNA derived from T cells, B-cell-depleted T cells, or PBMCs. HLA class I and class II types, where available, came from metadata supplied by the sample provider rather than from assay-based typing. Subjects who had been exposed to COVID-19, were actively infected with it, or had recovered from it provided the deeply sampled blood TCRbeta repertoires that made up the dataset. The repertoires were made available in a free public database intended to serve as a resource for research on the immune response to SARS-CoV-2. The samples were drawn from the first 160 participants of the ongoing ImmuneRACE study and from 950 to 1,500 subjects provided by 6 global collaborators. Nearly every sample came with metadata listing a de-identified subject ID, COVID-19 status, age in years and sex. General findings and caveats noted by the study authors: How much clinical and demographic metadata was included differed by source and by participant, and the metadata was provided uncurated.

Participants in the prospective study were enrolled through a virtual design, were aged roughly 18 to 100 years, and lived in fewer than 30 United States geographic areas. Cohort assignment in the prospective study relied on participant-reported clinical history from a screening survey and a study questionnaire. Exposed participants had been in contact, within 2 weeks of entering the study, with a person who had a PCR-confirmed or clinician-diagnosed case of COVID-19. In the prospective study, whole blood, serum and a nasopharyngeal or oropharyngeal swab were collected from each participant by mobile phlebotomists. Participants in the prospective study had the option to provide additional blood draws and questionnaires over a roughly 2-month period. Before DNA extraction, prospective study blood samples were shipped either frozen or at room temperature.

What was sequenced was PBMCs or T cells enriched from blood (not recorded which). The chain employs TRBV19 and TRBJ1-2; 9 central nucleotides agree with TRBD1. This TCR came from a man in his forties who had been exposed to COVID-19. The DNA sequence is TGTGCCAGTCAACATCCGGGACAGGGATATGGTGGCTACACCTTC. Its protein is CASQHPGQGYGGYTF.